These T cell receptor beta chains were read from a single sample in a study of CD8 T cells in ankylosing spondylitis. MiXCR was run by TCRdb on the 5' RACE reads, yielding one entry per CDR3 protein. The table lists about 96,000 distinct CDR3 sequences, about 8.8% of them singletons, with approximately 4.6% in the top ten. The sequenced sample consisted of blood, either unsorted or a sorted T cell fraction (not recorded which). The receptors originated from a male donor with ankylosing spondylitis or in good health (not recorded which). Both conserved end residues are part of each CDR3. D genes are given only for firm matches. Clone size is stated in some rows and not others, as once, few, many or a class when expanded.

clone size | D gene | J gene | V gene | CDR3 protein | CDR3 DNA
many | - | TRBJ2-5 | TRBV6-1 | CASRSSGRSRQETQYF | TGTGCCAGCAGGTCTTCCGGGCGATCTCGCCAAGAGACCCAGTACTTC
few | - | TRBJ1-1 | TRBV3-1 | CASSQTPNTEAFF | TGTGCCAGCAGCCAAACTCCGAACACTGAAGCTTTCTTT
many | - | TRBJ2-5 | TRBV9 | CASSVGQAQDLETQYF | TGTGCCAGCAGCGTAGGACAGGCCCAAGACCTGGAGACCCAGTACTTC
few | - | TRBJ2-6 | TRBV3-1 | CASSPYMLSGANVLTF | TGTGCCAGCAGCCCCTACATGCTCTCTGGGGCCAACGTCCTGACTTTC
many | TRBD1 | TRBJ1-1 | TRBV5-1 | CASSLVGQGSTEAFF | TGCGCCAGCAGCTTGGTGGGACAGGGGTCGACTGAAGCTTTCTTT
many | - | TRBJ2-1 | TRBV6-5 | CASSYLESNEQFF | TGTGCCAGCAGTTACCTGGAGAGCAATGAGCAGTTCTTC
many | - | TRBJ2-5 | TRBV6-1 | CATGEGGPNEETQYF | TGTGCCACCGGCGAGGGGGGGCCAAACGAAGAGACCCAGTACTTC
many | - | TRBJ1-1 | TRBV20-1 | CSATPGSNTEAFF | TGCAGTGCTACTCCAGGTTCGAACACTGAAGCTTTCTTT
- | - | TRBJ1-4 | TRBV7-6 | CASTISLDRGNEKLFF | -
few | TRBD2 | TRBJ2-7 | TRBV7-9 | CASSLTLAGGSYEQYF | TGTGCCAGCAGCTTAACCTTAGCGGGGGGCTCCTACGAGCAGTACTTC
many | - | TRBJ1-6 | TRBV7-6 | CASSPSAGNSPLHF | TGTGCCAGCAGCCCCTCCGCTGGGAATTCACCCCTCCACTTT
many | TRBD1 | TRBJ2-1 | TRBV7-9 | CASSKGSGQTYNEQFF | TGTGCCAGCAGCAAGGGCTCGGGACAGACCTACAATGAGCAGTTCTTC